This TCR beta chain was identified in a study of blood T cell repertoires in COVID-19. Study-wide context: Sources were T cells, B-cell-depleted T cells, or PBMCs; the material itself was cDNA or gDNA.

Trimming took 4 bases from V and 1 from J, leaving 11 bases between them. There are 14 residues in the CDR3. Germline V gives CDR1 SGHRS, CDR2 YFSETQ. Original data processing: Amplification of reference gene primers provided the estimated nucleated cell counts. Data came from immunoSEQ multiplex PCR; TCRdb stores just in-frame clones and leaves some out. Clone size and the V and J calls come from that table; the DNA yielded D and trimming. The sample has under 250,000 clones; around four fifths are singletons. The V call is TRBV5-1, the J call TRBJ1-1, with D perhaps matching TRBD1 (6 bases). Sample: peripheral blood. This receptor was obtained from a woman in her forties with active or convalescent COVID-19. CDR3 protein: CASSKEQGNTEAFF. CDR3 nucleotides: TGCGCCAGCAGCAAAGAACAGGGGAACACTGAAGCTTTCTTT.